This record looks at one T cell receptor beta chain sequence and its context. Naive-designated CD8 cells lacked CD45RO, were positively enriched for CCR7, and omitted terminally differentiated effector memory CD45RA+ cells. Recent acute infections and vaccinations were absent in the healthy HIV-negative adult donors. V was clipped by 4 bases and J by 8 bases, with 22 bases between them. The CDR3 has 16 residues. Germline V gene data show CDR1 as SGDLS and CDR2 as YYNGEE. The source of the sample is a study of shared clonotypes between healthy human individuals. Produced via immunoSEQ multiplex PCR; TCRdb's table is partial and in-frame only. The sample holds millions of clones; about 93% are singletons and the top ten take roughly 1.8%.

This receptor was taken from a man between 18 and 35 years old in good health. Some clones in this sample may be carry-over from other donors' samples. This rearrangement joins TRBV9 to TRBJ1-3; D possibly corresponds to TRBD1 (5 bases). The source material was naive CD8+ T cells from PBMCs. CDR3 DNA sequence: TGTGCCAGCAGCTTCCCACGCCAGGGAGGGCGGGACACCATATATTTT. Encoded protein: CASSFPRQGGRDTIYF.